The rows below give T cell receptor beta chains drawn from one sample of a study of T cell responses to AZD1222 COVID-19 vaccine. Sequencing was performed with immunoSEQ multiplex PCR; in TCRdb, only in-frame clones are kept and a portion is missing. Found here are 77,000 or so clones, 80% to 90% of them singletons; the top ten hold 30% to 40%. Sequenced material: peripheral blood, taken on day 0 of AZD1222 vaccination. The source is an adult in good health. CDR3s include the opening cysteine and the closing phenylalanine or tryptophan. Where a row states a size, it is once, few, many or the class of an expanded clone; other rows omit it.

TRBJ2-7,TRBV7-6,-,CASSIGQGVFDEQYF
TRBJ2-7,TRBV3-1/TRBV3-2,-,CASSQGAGLSYEQYF
TRBJ2-3,TRBV29-1,-,CSVGGRTTTDTQYF
TRBJ2-7,TRBV28,-,CASSHRDGSYEQYF
TRBJ2-7,TRBV5-1,-,CASSLVIDAGEQYF
TRBJ1-3,TRBV14,-,CASSQQPRSGNTIYF
TRBJ2-2,TRBV2,-,CASSWSGQGAGELFF
TRBJ2-7,TRBV10-1,-,CASTRWRMPYEQYF
TRBJ1-5,TRBV10-1,-,CASSEPDGPQHF
TRBJ2-5,TRBV10-2,-,CASSEGQGDVETQYF
TRBJ2-1,TRBV12-3/TRBV12-4,-,CASSFSGRDEQFF
TRBJ2-7,TRBV6-5,-,CASRSGTSSNEQYF
TRBJ2-3,TRBV11-2,-,CASSFSLASDTQYF
TRBJ1-1,TRBV19,-,CASTDPGEYTEAFF
TRBJ1-5,TRBV4-2,-,CASSQSGQGDQPQHF
TRBJ1-2,TRBV25-1,-,CASTPDRDLGYTF
TRBJ2-1,TRBV5-6,-,CASSLAFRGSSYNEQFF
TRBJ2-5,TRBV6-6,once,CASSYSSNQETQYF
TRBJ2-7,TRBV28,-,CASSLNFDRGIYEQYF
TRBJ2-7,TRBV9,few,CASSGGQPYEQYF
TRBJ2-2,TRBV11-3,-,CASSLGQGANTGELFF
TRBJ1-2,TRBV29-1,-,CSVRTGGNYGYTF
TRBJ1-1,TRBV19,-,CASTTTGGWTEAFF
TRBJ2-3,TRBV3-1/TRBV3-2,-,CASSQDGRSTDTQYF
TRBJ1-4,TRBV28,-,CASSGEGGAFEKLFF
TRBJ1-1,TRBV12-5,-,CASGLGENTEAFF
TRBJ2-2,TRBV6-2/TRBV6-3,-,CASSSAGANTGELFF
TRBJ2-2,TRBV2,-,CASRGKAGVGTGELFF
TRBJ1-1,TRBV6-5,-,CASSPDRGRFEAFF
TRBJ2-2,TRBV19,-,CASSIQDRGTGELFF